This is a list of T cell receptor beta chains from one sample in a study of cytomegalovirus exposure and HLA in healthy donors. The protocol was immunoSEQ multiplex PCR, while the TCRdb copy is restricted to in-frame clones and leaves out a portion. The sample holds approximately 70,000 clones, roughly 94% seen once. Sample: PBMCs. These receptors all come from a woman under 30 in good health and CMV-seropositive. Each CDR3 is given with its conserved first and last residue. A D gene is named only where the DNA matches it firmly. Size tells how often a clone was seen (once, few, many) or the class of an expanded clone, and some rows leave it out.

J | V | D | size | CDR3 | DNA
TRBJ2-1 | TRBV18 | TRBD2 | NA | CASSPELAGSSYNEQFF | TGTGCCAGCTCACCCGAACTAGCGGGGAGCTCCTACAATGAGCAGTTCTTC
TRBJ2-1 | TRBV4-1 | NA | few | CASSHTEAYNEQFF | TGCGCCAGCAGCCACACAGAAGCCTACAATGAGCAGTTCTTC
TRBJ1-5 | TRBV27 | TRBD1 | NA | CASSAGGSYQPQHF | TGTGCCAGCTCGGCAGGGGGCTCCTATCAGCCCCAGCATTTT
TRBJ1-1 | TRBV7-8 | TRBD1 | NA | CASQFSGTVTEAFF | TGTGCCAGCCAATTTTCCGGGACAGTGACTGAAGCTTTCTTT
TRBJ2-2 | TRBV25-1 | TRBD1 | NA | CASSESSFRGQGTGELFF | TGTGCCAGCAGTGAATCCTCCTTCAGGGGGCAGGGCACCGGGGAGCTGTTTTTT
TRBJ2-7 | TRBV30 | NA | NA | CAWSDPLGDIEYEQYF | TGTGCCTGGAGTGACCCTTTGGGGGACATAGAATACGAGCAGTACTTC
TRBJ2-1 | TRBV11-2 | NA | NA | CASSPQSGNEQFF | TGTGCCAGCAGCCCTCAAAGCGGAAATGAGCAGTTCTTC
TRBJ1-4 | TRBV7-9 | NA | once | CASSCQAFF | TGTGCCAGCAGCTGCCAAGCTTTTTTT
TRBJ1-5 | TRBV28 | TRBD1 | NA | CASRARDRAGNQPQHF | TGTGCCAGCAGGGCCCGGGACAGGGCTGGCAATCAGCCCCAGCATTTT
TRBJ2-5 | TRBV11-1 | NA | NA | CASSWGPTTETQYF | TGTGCCAGCAGCTGGGGGCCTACGACGGAGACCCAGTACTTC
TRBJ1-2 | TRBV7-2 | TRBD1 | NA | CASSSTGQGGYTF | TGTGCCAGCAGCTCCACCGGACAGGGCGGCTACACCTTC
TRBJ1-2 | TRBV30 | NA | NA | CAWSVLGGRPINYGYTF | TGTGCCTGGAGTGTACTCGGGGGGCGCCCCATTAACTATGGCTACACCTTC
TRBJ2-7 | TRBV27 | TRBD1 | NA | CASTSPGDRGYEQYF | TGTGCCAGCACCTCCCCTGGGGACAGGGGCTACGAGCAGTACTTC
TRBJ2-1 | TRBV10-3 | TRBD2 | NA | CAISRLAEGEQFF | TGTGCCATCAGTCGTCTAGCGGAAGGCGAGCAGTTCTTC
TRBJ2-7 | TRBV7-9 | TRBD1 | NA | CASSLRDRGSPGEQYF | TGTGCCAGCAGCTTACGGGACAGGGGGAGCCCGGGCGAGCAGTACTTC